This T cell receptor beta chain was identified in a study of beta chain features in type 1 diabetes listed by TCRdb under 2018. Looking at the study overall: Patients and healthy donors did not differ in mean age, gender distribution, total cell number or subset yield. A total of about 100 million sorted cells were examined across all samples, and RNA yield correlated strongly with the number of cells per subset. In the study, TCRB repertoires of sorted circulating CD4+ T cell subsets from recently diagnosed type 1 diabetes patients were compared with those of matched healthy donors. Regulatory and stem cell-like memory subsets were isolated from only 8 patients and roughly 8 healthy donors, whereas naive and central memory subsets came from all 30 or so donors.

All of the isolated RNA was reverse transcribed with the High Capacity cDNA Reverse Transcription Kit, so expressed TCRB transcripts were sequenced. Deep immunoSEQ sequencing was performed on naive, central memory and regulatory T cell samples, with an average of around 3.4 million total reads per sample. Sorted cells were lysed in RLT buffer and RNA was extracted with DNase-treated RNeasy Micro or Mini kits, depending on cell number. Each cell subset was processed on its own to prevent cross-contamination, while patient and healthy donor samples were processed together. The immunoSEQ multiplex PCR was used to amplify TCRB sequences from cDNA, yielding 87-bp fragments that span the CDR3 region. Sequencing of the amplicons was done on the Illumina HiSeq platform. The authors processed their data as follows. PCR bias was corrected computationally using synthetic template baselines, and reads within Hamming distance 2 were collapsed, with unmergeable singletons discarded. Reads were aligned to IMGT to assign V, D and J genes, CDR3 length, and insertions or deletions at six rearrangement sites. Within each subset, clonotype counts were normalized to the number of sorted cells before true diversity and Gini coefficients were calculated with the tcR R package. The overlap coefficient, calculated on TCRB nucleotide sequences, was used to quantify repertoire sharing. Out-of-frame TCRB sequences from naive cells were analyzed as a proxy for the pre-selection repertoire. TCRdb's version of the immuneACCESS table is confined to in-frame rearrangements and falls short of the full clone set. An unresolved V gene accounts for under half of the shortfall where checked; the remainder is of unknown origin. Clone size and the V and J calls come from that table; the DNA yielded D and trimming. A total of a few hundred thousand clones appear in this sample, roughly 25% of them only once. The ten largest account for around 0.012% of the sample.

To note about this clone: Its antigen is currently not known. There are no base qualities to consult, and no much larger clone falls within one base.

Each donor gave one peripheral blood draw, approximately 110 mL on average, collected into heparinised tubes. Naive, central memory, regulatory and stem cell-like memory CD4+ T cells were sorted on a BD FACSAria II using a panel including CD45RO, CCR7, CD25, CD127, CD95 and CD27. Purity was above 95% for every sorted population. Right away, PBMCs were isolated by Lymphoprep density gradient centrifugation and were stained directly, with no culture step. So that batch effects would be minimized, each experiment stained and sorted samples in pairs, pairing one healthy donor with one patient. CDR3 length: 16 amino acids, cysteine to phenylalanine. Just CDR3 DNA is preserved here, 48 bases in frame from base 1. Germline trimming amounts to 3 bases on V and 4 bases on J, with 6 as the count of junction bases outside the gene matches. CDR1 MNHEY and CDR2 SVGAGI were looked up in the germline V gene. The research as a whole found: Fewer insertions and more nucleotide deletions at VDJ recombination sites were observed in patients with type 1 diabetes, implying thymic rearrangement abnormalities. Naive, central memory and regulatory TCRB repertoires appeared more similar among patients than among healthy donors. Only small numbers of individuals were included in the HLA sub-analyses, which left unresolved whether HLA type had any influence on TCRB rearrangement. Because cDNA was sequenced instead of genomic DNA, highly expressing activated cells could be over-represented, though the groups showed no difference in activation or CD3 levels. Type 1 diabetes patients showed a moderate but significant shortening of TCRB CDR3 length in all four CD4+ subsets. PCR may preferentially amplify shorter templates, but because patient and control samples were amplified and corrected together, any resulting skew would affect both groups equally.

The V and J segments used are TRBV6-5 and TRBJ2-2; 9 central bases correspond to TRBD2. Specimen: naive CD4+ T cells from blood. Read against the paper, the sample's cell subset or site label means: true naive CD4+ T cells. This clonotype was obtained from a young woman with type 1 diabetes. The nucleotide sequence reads TGTGCCAGCAGTTATCGGCTAGCGGGACCCACCGGGGAGCTGTTTTTT. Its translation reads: CASSYRLAGPTGELFF.